The 23 T cell receptor beta chains below all came from one sample that was sequenced in a study of control samples from healthy donors and cancer patients. The assay was immunoSEQ multiplex PCR, and TCRdb's table has in-frame clones only and misses some. This sample has 100,000 to 150,000 clones; more than 70% occur once, and the top ten carry roughly 40%. Sample: blood. All receptors derive from a man aged 50-59 years in good health.

Written as DNA, the CDR3 is TGTGCCAGCAGCTTAGTGGGGCGGACACCCCTCCACTTT. Protein: CASSLVGRTPLHF. This sequence joins TRBV7-2 and TRBJ1-6; a possible D gene is TRBD1 (5 bases). The CDR3 spans 13 residues. V was trimmed by 1 base and J by 11 bases, leaving 9 bases between them. Per the germline V gene, CDR1 is SGHTA and CDR2 is FQGNSA.

The CDR3 DNA reads TGTGCCTGGAGTTCCTGGCGGGGGTCAGATACGCAGTATTTT. This sequence encodes CAWSSWRGSDTQYF. J is TRBJ2-3 and V is TRBV30, with 7 bases that match TRBD2. Germline loops: CDR1 GTSNPN, CDR2 SVGIG (reference sequence). CDR3 length: 14 residues. The junction had 6 bases not matched to a gene; V was cut back by 2 bases and J by 4 bases.

This sequence joins TRBV6-6 and TRBJ2-7; D is perhaps TRBD2 (6 bases). The CDR3 spans 14 residues. V lost 5 bases to trimming and J lost 0 bases, with 11 bases between them. Germline-derived CDR1 and CDR2 are MNHNY and SVGAGI (reference sequence). The DNA of the CDR3 is TGTGCCAGCAGTCCCGGGAGAAGCTCCTACGAGCAGTACTTC. As protein: CASSPGRSSYEQYF.

This clone was picked up one time. This chain uses TRBV5-1 with TRBJ1-1; TRBD1 aligns across 11 bases. The CDR3 consists of 13 residues. CDR1 is SGHRS, CDR2 YFSETQ, per germline. With 7 bases clipped from V and 10 bases from J, the junction kept 9 bases outside the gene matches. In DNA, the CDR3 is TGCGCCAGCTCTCTAGGACAGGGGGCTAGAGCTTTCTTT. Encoded protein: CASSLGQGARAFF.

The genes are TRBV24-1 and TRBJ1-2, with 10 bases fitting TRBD1. V shed 2 bases and J 1 base; nucleotides not matched to a gene: 9. The germline CDR1 and CDR2 sequences are KGHDR and SFDVKD. The CDR3 totals 18 residues. The CDR3 DNA reads TGTGCCACCAGTGATTCCGCCGGGACAGGGGCGGGTAACTATGGCTACACCTTC. Amino acids: CATSDSAGTGAGNYGYTF.

The chain carries TRBV2 and TRBJ1-1; tentatively, D is TRBD1 (6 bases). This CDR3 has 13 amino acids. Germline CDR1 is SNHLY and CDR2 is FYNNEI. Trimming removed 4 bases at V and 5 bases at J, with 11 bases between. For the CDR3, the DNA is TGTGCCAGCAGTGGACAGGAGAAAACTGAAGCTTTCTTT. This gives the protein CASSGQEKTEAFF. Together with reference TRBV2 and TRBJ1-1, the CDR3 gives the full variable domain: EPEVTQTPSHQVTQMGQEVILRCVPISNHLYFYWYRQILGQKVEFLVSFYNNEISEKSEIFDDQFSVERPDGSNFTLKIRSTKLEDSAMYFCASSGQEKTEAFFGQGTRLTVV.

This clone was counted a single time. This chain uses TRBV18 with TRBJ2-3, with D maybe TRBD1 (5 bases). Germline assignment: CDR1 KGHSH and CDR2 LQKENI. V lost 6 bases and J 3 bases, leaving 16 bases between the germline ends. The CDR3 is 15 residues long. The CDR3 coding sequence is TGTGCCAGCTCTCCGGGCAGGGAAAGGACAGATACGCAGTATTTT. As protein: CASSPGRERTDTQYF.

As DNA, the CDR3 is TGCAGCGTTGTTCCACAGAGGGGCTATGGCTACACCTTC. Translated: CSVVPQRGYGYTF. The chain recombines TRBV29-1 with TRBJ1-2, with D perhaps matching TRBD1 (5 bases). CDR3 length: 13 residues. Between the trimmed V and J ends, which lost 4 bases and 4 bases, there was a span of 13 bases. CDR1 and CDR2 (germline): SQVTM, ANQGSEA.

The chain is built from TRBV15 and TRBJ1-5; tentatively, D is TRBD1 (5 bases). With 3 bases removed from V and 4 bases from J, the gap between germline ends came to 13 bases. The CDR3 totals 15 residues. Germline values: CDR1 LNHNV, CDR2 YYDKDF (reference sequence). This chain's CDR3 is CATSRVREWNQPQHF. CDR3 coding DNA: TGTGCCACCAGCAGGGTCAGGGAGTGGAATCAGCCCCAGCATTTT.

V and J are TRBV2 and TRBJ1-4, with 9 bases that match TRBD1. The germline V gene has CDR1 SNHLY and CDR2 FYNNEI. The CDR3 contains 16 residues. V shed 5 bases and J 8 bases; nucleotides not matched to a gene: 12. The chain's CDR3 is CASSRTGGGEAEKLFF. The CDR3 coding sequence is TGTGCCAGCAGTCGTACAGGGGGCGGGGAGGCGGAAAAACTGTTTTTT.

Of note for this clone: Sequence at one end of the junction differs from germline and may be a read error. This chain uses TRBV29-1 with TRBJ2-1; D tentatively reads TRBD1 or TRBD2 (5 bases each). The CDR3 is made up of 11 amino acids. In germline, CDR1 is SQVTM, CDR2 ANQGSEA. CDR3 sequence reads: CSVEDRGERFF. CDR3 nucleotide sequence: TGCAGCGTTGAAGATCGAGGGGAGCGGTTCTTC.

V is TRBV12-3 or TRBV12-4 and J is TRBJ2-3, with D tentatively TRBD1 (6 bases). This CDR3 contains 13 residues. The V gene lost 6 bases and the J gene lost 4 bases, with 11 bases spanning the gap. The CDR3 bases are TGTGCCAGCAGCAAGGGGGTAGCAGATACGCAGTATTTT. It codes for CASSKGVADTQYF.

The CDR3 DNA follows: TGTGCCAGCAGCCAGGCAGGGGAGGGCGGCACAGATACGCAGTATTTT. Residues: CASSQAGEGGTDTQYF. V usage is TRBV3-1 (or the pseudogene TRBV3-2) and J usage is TRBJ2-3; the D gene is possibly TRBD2 (7 bases). Trimming cost V 3 bases and J 1 base, with 14 bases left between them. CDR1 and CDR2 (germline): LGHDT, YNNKEL (reference sequence). There are 16 residues in the CDR3.

The chain uses TRBV18 and TRBJ2-7; unclear D gene. Per the germline V gene, CDR1 is KGHSH and CDR2 is LQKENI. The CDR3 loop spans 12 amino acids. The V and J ends lost 1 base and 5 bases respectively, with 6 bases between them. CDR3 in DNA: TGTGCCAGCTCACCACGAACGGACGAGCAGTACTTC. As protein: CASSPRTDEQYF.

This chain joins TRBV5-1 and TRBJ1-5; tentative D call: TRBD1 (6 bases). This CDR3 has 16 residues. CDR1 is SGHRS and CDR2 is YFSETQ in the germline V gene. Trimming removed 0 bases from V and 4 bases from J, with 14 bases in between. DNA of the CDR3: TGCGCCAGCAGCTTGGGCAGGGGAGGAGGGAATCAGCCCCAGCATTTT. It is translated as CASSLGRGGGNQPQHF.

The CDR3 is CASSVGTSYNEQFF. The CDR3 coding sequence is TGTGCCAGCAGCGTAGGGACTAGCTACAATGAGCAGTTCTTC. The chain has TRBV9 and TRBJ2-1, with 7 bases lining up with TRBD2. Germline V gene lookup returns CDR1 SGDLS and CDR2 YYNGEE. The V gene end was trimmed by 0 bases and the J gene end by 3 bases; junction bases not matched to a gene: 0. This CDR3 is 14 amino acids long. Based on the CDR3 plus reference TRBV9 and TRBJ2-1, the full variable domain is DSGVTQTPKHLITATGQRVTLRCSPRSGDLSVYWYQQSLDQGLQFLIQYYNGEERAKGNILERFSAQQFPDLHSELNLSSLELGDSALYFCASSVGTSYNEQFFGPGTRLTVL.

The table lists this clone with a few counts. The CDR3, as DNA: TGTGCCAGCAGCCAACGCACGGGATATCAAGAGACCCAGTACTTC. This gives the protein CASSQRTGYQETQYF. The rearrangement joins TRBV11-3 to TRBJ2-5, with D tentatively TRBD2 (5 bases). Trimming took 5 bases from V and 2 from J, leaving 15 bases between them. This CDR3 is 15 amino acids long. Germline values: CDR1 SGHNT, CDR2 YENEEA. Drawing the rest from reference TRBV11-3 and TRBJ2-5, the complete variable domain is EAGVVQSPRYKIIEKKQPVAFWCNPISGHNTLYWYLQNLGQGPELLIRYENEEAVDDSQLPKDRFSAERLKGVDSTLKIQPAELGDSAVYLCASSQRTGYQETQYFGPGTRLLVL.

The gene calls are TRBV7-2 and TRBJ2-3, with TRBD2 matching 12 bases. Germline V gives CDR1 SGHTA, CDR2 FQGNSA. CDR3 size: 16 residues. Trimming removed 4 bases from V and 4 bases from J; junction bases left unmatched: 6. This CDR3 reads CASSSLAGGRADTQYF. CDR3 nucleotides: TGTGCCAGCAGCTCCCTAGCGGGGGGGCGAGCAGATACGCAGTATTTT. Full variable domain (rest looked up from reference TRBV7-2 and TRBJ2-3): GAGVSQSPSNKVTEKGKDVELRCDPISGHTALYWYRQSLGQGLEFLIYFQGNSAPDKSGLPSDRFSAERTGGSVSTLTIQRTQQEDSAVYLCASSSLAGGRADTQYFGPGTRLTVL.

This clone occurred once. Other DNA sequences in this sample translate to the same CDR3. The V and J genes are TRBV6-5 and TRBJ2-7, with 10 positions matching TRBD1. V gave up 4 bases and J gave up 2 bases; unmatched junction bases: 5. Germline assignment: CDR1 MNHEY and CDR2 SVGAGI. The CDR3 consists of 15 residues. CDR3 in amino acids: CASSFRDRGPYEQYF. CDR3 bases: TGTGCCAGCAGTTTCCGGGACAGGGGTCCCTACGAGCAGTACTTC.

V and J are TRBV2 and TRBJ1-5; TRBD1 might be the D (6 bases). The CDR3 covers 12 residues. V was trimmed by 1 base and J by 16 bases, leaving 14 bases between them. Germline CDR1 reads SNHLY; CDR2 reads FYNNEI. In DNA, the CDR3 is TGTGCCAGCAGTGAAGGTGGGACATATCACCATTTT. This gives the protein CASSEGGTYHHF. Full variable domain (missing parts from reference TRBV2 and TRBJ1-5): EPEVTQTPSHQVTQMGQEVILRCVPISNHLYFYWYRQILGQKVEFLVSFYNNEISEKSEIFDDQFSVERPDGSNFTLKIRSTKLEDSAMYFCASSEGGTYHHFGDGTRLSIL.

In its sample, this clone was seen a few times. The chain links TRBV3-1 (or the pseudogene TRBV3-2) to TRBJ2-7; D unresolved. The CDR3 consists of 11 residues. CDR1 is LGHDT, CDR2 YNNKEL, per germline (reference sequence). Trimming pared 4 bases from V and 7 bases from J, leaving 8 bases between. This CDR3 is CASSLGGEQYF. In DNA form, the CDR3 reads TGTGCCAGCAGCCTGGGTGGGGAGCAGTACTTC.

This clone was picked up one time. At the DNA level, this CDR3 is encoded by other sequences in the same sample as well. This sequence joins TRBV5-6 and TRBJ1-1; weak D call: TRBD1 (6 bases). V dropped 3 bases and J dropped 6 bases, with 9 bases sitting between them. CDR1 is SGHDT, CDR2 YYEEEE, per germline. This CDR3 contains 12 residues. This chain's CDR3 is CASSSGVPEAFF. The CDR3, as DNA: TGTGCCAGCAGCTCAGGGGTCCCTGAAGCTTTCTTT.

Worth noting for this clone: The sample has other DNA sequences that encode this CDR3 too. The chain carries TRBV19 and TRBJ1-1; D is perhaps TRBD1 (5 bases). The CDR3 has 12 amino acids. Deletions cut 7 bases from V and 2 bases from J, with 8 bases between. The germline V gene encodes CDR1 LNHDA and CDR2 SQIVND (reference sequence). The CDR3 region has the DNA TGTGCCAGTAATACAGGAAACACTGAAGCTTTCTTT. It yields the protein CASNTGNTEAFF.